The clone carrying this TCR beta chain has a handful of counts. What it binds is unknown. The germline V gene encodes CDR1 SGHTA and CDR2 FQGNSA. The CDR3 is 14 residues long. V was clipped by 1 base and J by 7 bases; unmatched bases: 4. The source of the sample is a study of T cell repertoires in cytomegalovirus infection. Whole-study context: Well-studied HLA-B-restricted epitopes and recently identified HLA-C-restricted epitopes of CMV were both used in the study.

One entry per CDR3 protein results from TCRdb running MiXCR on the reads. The sample has approximately 56,000 distinct CDR3 sequences; about 19% are singletons. The source of this sequence is a human donor in good health (CMV status not recorded). Some clones in this sample may be carry-over from other donors' samples. The rearrangement uses TRBV7-2 and TRBJ2-4; TRBD2 matches 7 bases. The source was CD8+ T cells from cultured PBMCs, collected from culture after CMV antigen stimulation. The CDR3 region has the DNA TGTGCCAGCAGCTTAGGGGTGGGGGGGAACATTCAGTACTTC. Encoded protein: CASSLGVGGNIQYF.